This T cell receptor (beta chain) was captured in a study of blood T cell repertoires in COVID-19. Study-wide background: T cells, B-cell-depleted T cells, or PBMCs supplied cDNA or gDNA.

This CDR3 region has 14 residues. V was shortened by 3 bases and J by 2 bases, with 10 bases between the two germline ends. Germline values: CDR1 LNHDA, CDR2 SQIVND (reference sequence). TCRdb keeps only in-frame clones here, not all; method: immunoSEQ multiplex PCR. The sample holds fewer than 120,000 clones, 82% seen once. This receptor was taken from a woman aged 60-70 years with acute or convalescent COVID-19. The chain is built from TRBV19 and TRBJ1-2, with D tentatively TRBD1 (5 bases). Sequenced sample: peripheral blood. As DNA, the CDR3 is TGTGCCAGTAGTATGACAGTGATAAACTATGGCTACACCTTC. Translated: CASSMTVINYGYTF.